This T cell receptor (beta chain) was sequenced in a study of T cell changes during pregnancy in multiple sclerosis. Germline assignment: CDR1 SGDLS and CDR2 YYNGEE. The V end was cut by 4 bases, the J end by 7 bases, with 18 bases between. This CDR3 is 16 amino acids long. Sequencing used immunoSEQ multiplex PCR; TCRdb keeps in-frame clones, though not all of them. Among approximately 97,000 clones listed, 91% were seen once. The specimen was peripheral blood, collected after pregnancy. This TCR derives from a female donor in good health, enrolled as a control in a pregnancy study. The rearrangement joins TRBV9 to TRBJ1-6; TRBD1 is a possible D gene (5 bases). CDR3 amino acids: CASSLRGAGSNSPLHF. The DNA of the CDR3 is TGTGCCAGCAGCTTGAGGGGAGCGGGCAGCAATTCACCCCTCCACTTT.